The T cell receptor beta chain described here comes from a study of blood T cell repertoires in COVID-19. About the study: Samples taken during acute and convalescent COVID-19 were collected in the United States, Italy and Spain.

The CDR3 covers 13 residues. The V and J ends lost 6 bases and 5 bases, in that order; junction bases with no gene match: 3. CDR1 is MNHEY, CDR2 SVGAGI, per germline. Measured with immunoSEQ multiplex PCR; TCRdb has only the in-frame clones, and not every one. The sample holds over 150,000 clones; 91% are singletons and the top ten take less than 0.6%. This clone was detected only a few times. This clonotype was sampled from a man aged 50 to 59 with acute or convalescent COVID-19. This chain links TRBV6-5 with TRBJ1-1; TRBD1 matches at 10 bases. Sequencing was carried out using peripheral blood. The chain's CDR3 is CASSLDRGTEAFF. CDR3 DNA: TGTGCCAGCAGCTTGGACAGGGGGACTGAAGCTTTCTTT.